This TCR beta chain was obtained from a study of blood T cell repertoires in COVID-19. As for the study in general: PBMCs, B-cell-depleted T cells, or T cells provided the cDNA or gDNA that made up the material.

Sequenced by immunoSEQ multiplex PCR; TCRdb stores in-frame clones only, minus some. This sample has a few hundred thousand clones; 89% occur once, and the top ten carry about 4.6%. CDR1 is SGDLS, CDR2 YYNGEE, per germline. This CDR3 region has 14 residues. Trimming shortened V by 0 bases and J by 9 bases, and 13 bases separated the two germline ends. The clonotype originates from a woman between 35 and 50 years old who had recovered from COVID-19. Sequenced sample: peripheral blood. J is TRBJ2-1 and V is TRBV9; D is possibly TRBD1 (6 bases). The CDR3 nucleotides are TGTGCCAGCAGCGTAGGGACAGAAAACGGTGAGCAGTTCTTC. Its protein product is CASSVGTENGEQFF.